One sample yielded the 30 T cell receptor beta chains listed below, sequenced in a study of cytomegalovirus exposure and HLA in healthy donors. PCR involved 60 Vbeta and 13 Jbeta primers. TCRdb's copy holds only in-frame clones and misses some; the assay was immunoSEQ multiplex PCR. The sample has about 150,000 clones; under 70% are singletons. Input material: PBMCs. All receptors derive from a man younger than 45 in good health and CMV-seropositive.

A few counts support this clone. V gene TRBV9 combines with J gene TRBJ2-2; 9 bases are a match to TRBD2. CDR1 and CDR2 from the germline V gene are SGDLS and YYNGEE. With 0 bases clipped from V and 6 bases from J, the junction kept 6 bases outside the gene matches. The CDR3 is 16 residues long. The CDR3, as DNA: TGTGCCAGCAGCGTAGTTAGTAGCGGGAGACCCGGGGAGCTGTTTTTT. Translating gives CASSVVSSGRPGELFF.

This chain links TRBV6-5 with TRBJ2-5, with 9 positions matching TRBD2. Germline V gene sequence: CDR1 MNHEY, CDR2 SVGAGI. J gave up 5 bases and V 9 bases, and 7 bases lay outside the gene matches. The CDR3 covers 13 residues. The CDR3 here is CASRLAGRETQYF. CDR3 in DNA: TGTGCCAGTCGGCTAGCGGGACGGGAGACCCAGTACTTC.

This clone was seen only a few times. J is TRBJ1-1 and V is TRBV29-1; D gene unclear. Looked up from germline, CDR1 is SQVTM and CDR2 is ANQGSEA. The V end was cut by 6 bases, the J end by 8 bases, with 10 bases between. CDR3 size: 10 residues. DNA for the CDR3: TGCAGCGTATATCAGACAGAAGCTTTCTTT. Translating gives CSVYQTEAFF.

This clone has a handful of counts. V gene TRBV30 combines with J gene TRBJ1-5; D is uncertain. Trimming removed 5 bases at V and 1 base at J, with 9 bases between. CDR1 and CDR2 from the germline V gene are GTSNPN and SVGIG (reference sequence). The CDR3 is 13 amino acids. The CDR3 nucleotides are TGTGCCTGGGGCGGGTACAGCAATCAGCCCCAGCATTTT. This translates into CAWGGYSNQPQHF.

The chain uses TRBV7-6 and TRBJ2-1, with D possibly TRBD2 on 6 matching bases. The V gene's germline CDR1 is SGHVS and CDR2 FNYEAQ. Trimming removed 5 bases from V and 0 bases from J, with 14 bases in between. This CDR3 comprises 16 residues. The CDR3 sequence is CASSKIAVSSYNEQFF. DNA of the CDR3: TGTGCCAGCAGCAAAATAGCGGTTAGCTCCTACAATGAGCAGTTCTTC.

The V call is TRBV5-1, the J call TRBJ1-5; 12 bases map to TRBD1. This CDR3 region has 16 residues. V shed 2 bases and J 5 bases; nucleotides not matched to a gene: 5. Germline V lookup: CDR1 SGHRS, CDR2 YFSETQ. The CDR3 nucleotides are TGCGCCAGCAGCTTTGGGACAGGGGGCACGGATCAGCCCCAGCATTTT. As protein: CASSFGTGGTDQPQHF. Filled out from reference TRBV5-1 and TRBJ1-5, the complete variable domain reads KAGVTQTPRYLIKTRGQQVTLSCSPISGHRSVSWYQQTPGQGLQFLFEYFSETQRNKGNFPGRFSGRQFSNSRSEMNVSTLELGDSALYLCASSFGTGGTDQPQHFGDGTRLSIL.

The chain combines TRBV7-8 with TRBJ2-1; 14 bases are shared with TRBD2. Per the germline V gene, CDR1 is SGHVS and CDR2 is FQNEAQ. This CDR3 contains 16 residues. Trimming at V came to 3 bases and at J to 3 bases, leaving 1 base not matched to a gene. CDR3 amino acids: CASSLGTSGSYNEQFF. The CDR3 nucleotides read TGTGCCAGCAGCTTGGGGACTAGCGGGAGCTACAATGAGCAGTTCTTC.

The chain has TRBV25-1 and TRBJ2-5; D may be TRBD1 (5 bases). Germline V CDR1 and CDR2: MGHDK, SYGVNS. Trimming left V 1 base short and J 5 bases short, with 11 bases between. The CDR3 extends over 14 amino acids. As DNA, the CDR3 is TGTGCCAGCAGTGAATTAAGGGGTCACGAGACCCAGTACTTC. Its translation: CASSELRGHETQYF. Based on the CDR3 plus reference TRBV25-1 and TRBJ2-5, the full variable domain is EADIYQTPRYLVIGTGKKITLECSQTMGHDKMYWYQQDPGMELHLIHYSYGVNSTEKGDLSSESTVSRIRTEHFPLTLESARPSHTSQYLCASSELRGHETQYFGPGTRLLVL.

The chain is built from TRBV5-1 and TRBJ2-7; no clear D gene. The CDR3 runs to 13 residues. Per the germline V gene, CDR1 is SGHRS and CDR2 is YFSETQ. Between the trimmed V and J ends, which lost 0 bases and 7 bases, there was a span of 11 bases. The CDR3 DNA follows: TGCGCCAGCAGCTTGGCCAGCGCCTGGGAGCAGTACTTC. Its translation: CASSLASAWEQYF.

J is TRBJ2-1 and V is TRBV7-2, with TRBD2 matching 10 bases. This CDR3 has 19 amino acids. The J segment lost 7 bases and the V segment lost 6 bases, leaving 21 bases of the junction unmatched. CDR1 is SGHTA and CDR2 is FQGNSA in the germline V gene. CDR3: CASSVIHHGASGSRNEQFF. The CDR3 bases are TGTGCCAGCAGTGTAATTCATCACGGCGCTAGCGGGAGTAGAAATGAGCAGTTCTTC.

V gene TRBV19 combines with J gene TRBJ2-5; D may be TRBD1 (5 bases). The germline V gene has CDR1 LNHDA and CDR2 SQIVND (reference sequence). The CDR3 is 14 amino acids. V was cut by 5 bases and J by 5 bases, with 15 bases left in between. The CDR3 reads CASSDSNRRETQYF. CDR3 nucleotides: TGTGCCAGTAGTGACAGCAATAGGCGGGAGACCCAGTACTTC.

The chain recombines TRBV11-3 with TRBJ2-7; the match to TRBD1 covers 7 bases. J gave up 3 bases and V 5 bases, and 7 bases lay outside the gene matches. The CDR3 runs 14 residues. Germline CDR1 SGHNT, CDR2 YENEEA. The CDR3 DNA sequence: TGTGCCAGCAGCAGACGGACAGGAGACTACGAGCAGTACTTC. The encoded protein is CASSRRTGDYEQYF.

For this clone: Mismatch with germline at one junction end may stem from a read error. V and J are TRBV11-3 and TRBJ2-3, with a tentative D call TRBD2 (6 bases). The CDR3 is 16 residues long. The germline gives CDR1 SGHNT, CDR2 YENEEA. The CDR3 DNA reads as TGTGCCAGCAGCGTAGAAACACTAGCCGGGGAAGATACGCAGTATTTT. This encodes CASSVETLAGEDTQYF. The full variable domain, rest sourced from reference TRBV11-3 and TRBJ2-3, is EAGVVQSPRYKIIEKKQPVAFWCNPISGHNTLYWYLQNLGQGPELLIRYENEEAVDDSQLPKDRFSAERLKGVDSTLKIQPAELGDSAVYLCASSVETLAGEDTQYFGPGTRLTVL.

V gene TRBV30 combines with J gene TRBJ2-3; D may be TRBD2 (5 bases). The ends were cut back, 1 base at V and 4 bases at J, with 12 bases in the middle. CDR1 and CDR2 from the germline V gene are GTSNPN and SVGIG (reference sequence). CDR3 length: 14 residues. The CDR3 region has the DNA TGTGCCTGGAGTGGGGGAGCGGTCGCAGATACGCAGTATTTT. Its protein product is CAWSGGAVADTQYF. Complete variable domain (other parts from reference TRBV30 and TRBJ2-3): SQTIHQWPATLVQPVGSPLSLECTVEGTSNPNLYWYRQAAGRGLQLLFYSVGIGQISSEVPQNLSASRPQDRQFILSSKKLLLSDSGFYLCAWSGGAVADTQYFGPGTRLTVL.

The chain uses TRBV7-9 and TRBJ2-2; a possible D gene is TRBD2 (5 bases). CDR3 length: 17 amino acids. CDR1 and CDR2 (germline): SEHNR, FQNEAQ (reference sequence). V lost 5 bases to trimming and J lost 3 bases, with 19 bases between them. The CDR3 here is CASSQDAPGSYTGELFF. The CDR3 region has the DNA TGTGCCAGCAGCCAAGATGCCCCGGGGAGTTACACCGGGGAGCTGTTTTTT.

This chain uses TRBV6-1 with TRBJ2-3; 8 bases are a match to TRBD1. The CDR3 has 14 residues. The ends lost 7 bases at V and 4 bases at J; junction bases unmatched: 7. CDR1 MNHNS and CDR2 SASEGT come from the germline V gene. The CDR3 DNA reads TGTGCCAGCATACGACAGGGGCAACCAGATACGCAGTATTTT. It codes for CASIRQGQPDTQYF.

The chain employs TRBV4-1 and TRBJ2-4, with a tentative D call TRBD2 (6 bases). Trimming took off 0 bases at V and 0 bases at J, with 21 bases between the two ends. The germline gives CDR1 MGHRA, CDR2 YSYEKL. The CDR3 covers 20 residues. CDR3 protein: CASSQEYPAGQKIAKNIQYF. The CDR3 DNA is TGCGCCAGCAGCCAAGAGTACCCAGCGGGTCAAAAAATAGCCAAAAACATTCAGTACTTC.

In nucleotides, the CDR3 is TGTGCCAGCAGCTTAGAGGCAGGGGCGCGCTATGGCTACACCTTC. Encoded protein: CASSLEAGARYGYTF. The rearrangement links TRBV7-3 to TRBJ1-2; possible D gene TRBD1, 6 bases. The V and J ends lost 2 bases and 4 bases respectively, with 14 bases between them. Germline V gene data show CDR1 as SGHTA and CDR2 as FQGTGA. CDR3 length equals 15 residues.

The chain couples TRBV5-1 to TRBJ2-3; TRBD2 aligns across 8 bases. CDR3 length: 15 residues. Germline V gene lookup returns CDR1 SGHRS and CDR2 YFSETQ. V gave up 4 bases and J gave up 3 bases; unmatched junction bases: 7. CDR3: CASSQLAEGTDTQYF. In nucleotides, the CDR3 is TGCGCCAGCAGCCAACTAGCGGAGGGGACAGATACGCAGTATTTT.

The sample holds a few counts of this clone. The V gene is TRBV28, the J gene TRBJ1-5, with 7 bases that match TRBD1. Germline CDR1 reads MDHEN; CDR2 reads SYDVKM. CDR3 length equals 15 residues. The V segment lost 7 bases and the J segment 7 bases; nucleotides outside the gene matches: 13. The CDR3 loop reads CASIPGWQGGQPQHF. CDR3 coding DNA: TGTGCCAGCATCCCCGGGTGGCAGGGGGGACAGCCCCAGCATTTT.

The V gene is TRBV11-1, the J gene TRBJ2-7; 8 nucleotides match TRBD1. The CDR3 is 17 residues long. From germline, CDR1 is SGHAT and CDR2 FQDESV (reference sequence). The V and J ends lost 1 base and 2 bases, in that order; junction bases with no gene match: 10. The CDR3 loop is CASSLEGERTGPYEQYF. CDR3 coding DNA: TGTGCCAGCAGCTTAGAGGGGGAGCGGACAGGGCCCTACGAGCAGTACTTC.

The V gene is TRBV13, the J gene TRBJ2-5; 7 bases fit TRBD1. The tail of the sequence fits TRBJ2-7 better, so the J call may be wrong. CDR3 size: 15 residues. Germline CDR1 reads PRHDT; CDR2 reads FYEKMQ (reference sequence). The CDR3 DNA reads TGTGCCAGCATCAAAGGAACAGGGGCATCCGACGAGCAGTACTTC. Protein sequence: CASIKGTGASDEQYF.

This clone was counted only a few times. Distinct nucleotide sequences in the sample also encode this CDR3. This chain uses TRBV7-8 with TRBJ2-2; 8 nucleotides line up with TRBD2. Germline V CDR1 and CDR2: SGHVS, FQNEAQ. The CDR3 totals 15 residues. The trim removed 6 bases at V and 3 bases at J, leaving 6 bases unmatched. DNA for the CDR3: TGTGCCAGCAGTCCGGGACTAGGGGACACCGGGGAGCTGTTTTTT. Amino acid sequence: CASSPGLGDTGELFF.

The chain carries TRBV11-2 and TRBJ1-1; no clear D gene. This CDR3 is 13 amino acids long. Trimming shortened V by 5 bases and J by 5 bases, and 12 bases separated the two germline ends. From germline, CDR1 is SGHAT and CDR2 FQNNGV. The DNA for the CDR3 is TGTGCCAGCAGCCAAAACTTGGAGACTGAAGCTTTCTTT. Its translation: CASSQNLETEAFF.

This chain links TRBV19 with TRBJ1-3; D ambiguous. Trimming stripped 7 bases from V and 0 bases from J, with 7 bases between. The V gene's germline CDR1 is LNHDA and CDR2 SQIVND (reference sequence). The CDR3 is made up of 13 amino acids. The CDR3 sequence is CASTMSSGNTIYF. The CDR3 DNA reads as TGTGCCAGTACCATGAGCTCTGGAAACACCATATATTTT.

The chain combines TRBV2 with TRBJ2-3, with 7 bases matching TRBD2. The CDR3 contains 17 residues. The junction had 15 bases not matched to a gene; V was cut back by 7 bases and J by 2 bases. CDR1 SNHLY and CDR2 FYNNEI come from the germline V gene. The CDR3 DNA reads as TGTGCCAGCACATTGACCGGTTCGGGGACTATCACAGATACGCAGTATTTT. Its protein is CASTLTGSGTITDTQYF. The full variable domain, rest sourced from reference TRBV2 and TRBJ2-3, is EPEVTQTPSHQVTQMGQEVILRCVPISNHLYFYWYRQILGQKVEFLVSFYNNEISEKSEIFDDQFSVERPDGSNFTLKIRSTKLEDSAMYFCASTLTGSGTITDTQYFGPGTRLTVL.

The V and J genes are TRBV29-1 and TRBJ1-4; 7 bases fit TRBD1. CDR1 and CDR2 (germline): SQVTM, ANQGSEA. CDR3 length equals 15 residues. Trimming at V came to 4 bases and at J to 0 bases, leaving 5 bases not matched to a gene. The DNA for the CDR3 is TGCAGCGTTGCAGACAGGGCAGCAACTAATGAAAAACTGTTTTTT. Protein product: CSVADRAATNEKLFF.

This sequence joins TRBV5-1 and TRBJ2-7; 9 bases line up with TRBD1. This CDR3 region has 15 residues. The V segment lost 0 bases and the J segment 2 bases; nucleotides outside the gene matches: 3. Germline V lookup: CDR1 SGHRS, CDR2 YFSETQ. This chain's CDR3 is CASSLEGTGPYEQYF. CDR3 DNA sequence: TGCGCCAGCAGCTTGGAGGGGACAGGGCCCTACGAGCAGTACTTC.

This clone has only one observation. The CDR3, as DNA: TGTGCCAGCAGTTTGGTGGGGAGCTACGAGCAGTACTTC. Protein: CASSLVGSYEQYF. The chain employs TRBV28 and TRBJ2-7; tentative D call: TRBD2 (5 bases). The CDR3 is 13 amino acids. Germline-derived CDR1 and CDR2 are MDHEN and SYDVKM. V was clipped by 3 bases and J by 3 bases, with 9 bases between them.

The CDR3 loop reads CASSPGSQGDTQYF. The CDR3 nucleotides read TGCGCCAGCAGCCCGGGATCTCAGGGGGATACGCAGTATTTT. The rearrangement uses TRBV5-1 and TRBJ2-3; D may be TRBD1 (6 bases). The CDR3 covers 14 residues. Germline V gives CDR1 SGHRS, CDR2 YFSETQ. Trimming removed 4 bases from V and 6 bases from J, with 15 bases in between.